These 18 T cell receptor beta chains originate from one sample sequenced in a study of OX40 agonist ivuxolimab in advanced cancers. TCRdb's copy holds only in-frame clones and misses some; the assay was immunoSEQ multiplex PCR. Of 87,000 or so clones in the sample, around nine tenths were seen once. The source material was CD4+ or CD8+ T cells sorted from blood, sampled in a trial of the OX40 agonist ivuxolimab. The receptors originated from an adult with an advanced solid tumor such as melanoma, head and neck, liver or kidney cancer.

This chain uses TRBV7-6 with TRBJ2-5; 11 nucleotides match TRBD2. V shed 1 base, J shed 4 bases, and the junction held 2 bases outside the gene matches. There are 15 residues in the CDR3. From germline, CDR1 is SGHVS and CDR2 FNYEAQ. Here the CDR3 DNA reads TGTGCCAGCAGCTTAGAAACTAGCGGGGGAGAGACCCAGTACTTC. Its translation: CASSLETSGGETQYF.

The chain is built from TRBV7-2 and TRBJ2-5; D is uncertain. Germline assignment: CDR1 SGHTA and CDR2 FQGNSA. Trimming cost V 5 bases and J 4 bases, with 14 bases left between them. CDR3 length equals 14 residues. DNA of the CDR3: TGTGCCAGCAGCCCGTCGTTCAGAATAGAGACCCAGTACTTC. Encoded protein: CASSPSFRIETQYF.

The chain employs TRBV14 and TRBJ1-4; no clear D. Trimming pared 4 bases from V and 0 bases from J, leaving 9 bases between. This CDR3 has 15 amino acids. From germline, CDR1 is SGHDN and CDR2 FVKESK. CDR3 amino acids: CASSPELPTNEKLFF. The DNA of the CDR3 is TGTGCCAGCAGCCCAGAACTTCCAACTAATGAAAAACTGTTTTTT.

CDR3 nucleotide sequence: TGTGCCAGTACCGTGACAGGAGCCTATGGCTACACCTTC. This encodes CASTVTGAYGYTF. The rearrangement joins TRBV19 to TRBJ1-2; D may be TRBD1 (6 bases). V was clipped by 7 bases and J by 4 bases, with 13 bases between them. This CDR3 is built from 13 residues. The germline gives CDR1 LNHDA, CDR2 SQIVND (reference sequence).

This clone has only one observation. The chain recombines TRBV7-2 with TRBJ2-1; 8 positions match TRBD2. Germline CDR1 SGHTA, CDR2 FQGNSA. This CDR3 contains 13 residues. The ends lost 8 bases at V and 5 bases at J; junction bases unmatched: 5. In nucleotides, the CDR3 is TGTGCCAGCGAGCGGGAGAGGCACAATGAGCAGTTCTTC. It encodes CASERERHNEQFF.

This rearrangement joins TRBV5-1 to TRBJ2-2; D may be TRBD1 (5 bases). With 1 base removed from V and 4 bases from J, the gap between germline ends came to 11 bases. CDR3 length: 15 amino acids. CDR1 is SGHRS and CDR2 is YFSETQ in the germline V gene. The CDR3 DNA follows: TGCGCCAGCAGCTTGAACCTCCAGGGCACCGGGGAGCTGTTTTTT. It specifies CASSLNLQGTGELFF.

The J gene is TRBJ1-3, the V gene TRBV18, with TRBD1 matching over 8 bases. Germline-derived CDR1 and CDR2 are KGHSH and LQKENI. V lost 4 bases to trimming and J lost 0 bases; unmatched junction nucleotides: 2. This CDR3 spans 15 amino acids. The CDR3 DNA reads as TGTGCCAGCTCACGACAGGGGAGCTCTGGAAACACCATATATTTT. Protein sequence: CASSRQGSSGNTIYF. The variable domain in full, completed from reference TRBV18 and TRBJ1-3, reads NAGVMQNPRHLVRRRGQEARLRCSPMKGHSHVYWYRQLPEEGLKFMVYLQKENIIDESGMPKERFSAEFPKEGPSILRIQQVVRGDSAAYFCASSRQGSSGNTIYFGEGSWLTVV.

The V call is TRBV7-2, the J call TRBJ1-1; no firm D call. Germline loops: CDR1 SGHTA, CDR2 FQGNSA. The CDR3 covers 13 residues. Trimming pared 5 bases from V and 0 bases from J, leaving 7 bases between. In nucleotides, the CDR3 is TGTGCCAGCAGCAAACAGATGAACACTGAAGCTTTCTTT. Amino acid sequence: CASSKQMNTEAFF.

The J gene is TRBJ2-7, the V gene TRBV28, with 7 bases aligning to TRBD1. From germline, CDR1 is MDHEN and CDR2 SYDVKM. After removal of 2 bases from V and 2 bases from J, the junction contained 9 bases not matched to a gene. The CDR3 runs to 16 residues. CDR3 amino acids: CASSLDLGQLTYEQYF. CDR3 in DNA: TGTGCCAGCAGTTTAGATTTGGGACAGTTAACCTACGAGCAGTACTTC.

The chain couples TRBV19 to TRBJ2-3; D perhaps matches TRBD2 (6 bases). The CDR3 totals 17 residues. Germline lookup yields CDR1 LNHDA and CDR2 SQIVND (reference sequence). Between the trimmed V and J ends, which lost 5 bases and 2 bases, there was a span of 20 bases. In DNA, the CDR3 is TGTGCCAGTAGTTCGGGACGCCTCGGACTACACACAGATACGCAGTATTTT. Residues: CASSSGRLGLHTDTQYF.

This chain connects TRBV19 to TRBJ2-2, with D possibly TRBD1 on 6 matching bases. Germline CDR1 LNHDA, CDR2 SQIVND (reference sequence). The CDR3 contains 13 residues. V was pared by 4 bases and J by 5 bases, with 8 bases between. CDR3 sequence reads: CASSTTGTGELFF. The CDR3 nucleotides are TGTGCCAGTAGTACGACAGGTACCGGGGAGCTGTTTTTT.

The chain is built from TRBV18 and TRBJ2-2; 7 positions match TRBD1. Trimming took 4 bases from V and 3 from J; bases not matched to a gene: 2. Germline V gene lookup returns CDR1 KGHSH and CDR2 LQKENI. The CDR3 length is 14 residues. The CDR3 is CASSRQGDTGELFF. DNA for the CDR3: TGTGCCAGCTCACGACAGGGTGACACCGGGGAGCTGTTTTTT.

The chain carries TRBV18 and TRBJ2-2; D ambiguous. The CDR3 runs 13 residues. Trimming stripped 2 bases from V and 5 bases from J, with 6 bases between. Germline values: CDR1 KGHSH, CDR2 LQKENI. CDR3 in DNA: TGTGCCAGCTCACCAAAGTTGACCGGGGAGCTGTTTTTT. This gives the protein CASSPKLTGELFF. Based on the CDR3 plus reference TRBV18 and TRBJ2-2, the full variable domain is NAGVMQNPRHLVRRRGQEARLRCSPMKGHSHVYWYRQLPEEGLKFMVYLQKENIIDESGMPKERFSAEFPKEGPSILRIQQVVRGDSAAYFCASSPKLTGELFFGEGSRLTVL.

CDR3 region: CASSLVASERNYEQYF. As DNA, the CDR3 is TGTGCCAGCAGCTTAGTGGCTAGCGAGAGAAACTACGAGCAGTACTTC. V gene TRBV7-2 combines with J gene TRBJ2-5; a possible D gene is TRBD2 (6 bases). The J call may not be correct, given that the DNA end is closer to TRBJ2-7. Germline CDR1 reads SGHTA; CDR2 reads FQGNSA. This CDR3 is 16 amino acids long.

The chain combines TRBV4-3 with TRBJ2-7; 10 bases line up with TRBD2. The CDR3 runs 17 residues. The germline gives CDR1 LGHNA, CDR2 YSLEER. V shed 2 bases, J shed 2 bases, and the junction held 9 bases outside the gene matches. The CDR3 region is CASSQRSSGRGTYEQYF. The CDR3 DNA is TGCGCCAGCAGCCAACGGTCTAGCGGGAGAGGAACCTACGAGCAGTACTTC.

This clone was seen once. V is TRBV4-1 and J is TRBJ2-7; TRBD1 matches 7 bases. The trim removed 1 base at V and 2 bases at J, leaving 8 bases unmatched. The CDR3 extends over 16 amino acids. Germline values: CDR1 MGHRA, CDR2 YSYEKL. This CDR3 reads CASSQASGTVAYEQYF. In DNA form, the CDR3 reads TGCGCCAGCAGCCAAGCCTCCGGGACAGTAGCCTACGAGCAGTACTTC.

The CDR3 DNA reads as TGCGCCAGCAGCTTGGATCCCCGGCCCACCGGGGAGCTGTTTTTT. This gives the protein CASSLDPRPTGELFF. V and J are TRBV5-1 and TRBJ2-2; D gene uncertain. V gave up 0 bases and J gave up 4 bases, with 10 bases separating them. This CDR3 spans 15 amino acids. Looked up from germline, CDR1 is SGHRS and CDR2 is YFSETQ.

This sequence joins TRBV5-6 and TRBJ2-1, with D uncertain. Germline assignment: CDR1 SGHDT and CDR2 YYEEEE. Trimming took off 2 bases at V and 6 bases at J, with 6 bases between the two ends. The CDR3 is 12 residues long. The CDR3: CASSFIVNEQFF. The CDR3 DNA reads TGTGCCAGCAGCTTCATTGTCAATGAGCAGTTCTTC.